This T cell receptor beta chain was recorded in a study of graft-versus-host responses after intestinal transplantation. Overall study: Transplants were multivisceral, liver-intestinal, or isolated intestinal. Study-wide results and caveats: Investigators detected GvH clones in recipient marrow, with some emerging earlier in ileum or blood.

Turning to this clone: Its antigen is as yet unknown.

Germline CDR1 and CDR2: SGHTA and FQGTGA. The CDR3 extends over 16 amino acids. Germline trimming cut 5 bases from V and 6 bases from J; bases unmatched to any gene: 13. Using immunoSEQ multiplex PCR, the repertoire was profiled, and TCRdb retains in-frame clones only, with some absent. The sample contains over 100,000 clones, 85% to 95% of which appear only once. The V and J genes are TRBV7-3 and TRBJ2-1, with 7 nucleotides matching TRBD2. The receptor was derived from a human donor who received an intestinal transplant. Sequenced material: unstimulated CD8+ T cells sorted from spleen or lymph node cells, taken before intestinal transplant. In DNA form, the CDR3 reads TGTGCCAGCAGCCCTCTGGCGGGAGCCTTTTCCAATGAGCAGTTCTTC. Protein product: CASSPLAGAFSNEQFF. Variable domain in full (rest from reference TRBV7-3 and TRBJ2-1): GAGVSQTPSNKVTEKGKYVELRCDPISGHTALYWYRQSLGQGPEFLIYFQGTGAADDSGLPNDRFFAVRPEGSVSTLKIQRTERGDSAVYLCASSPLAGAFSNEQFFGPGTRLTVL.